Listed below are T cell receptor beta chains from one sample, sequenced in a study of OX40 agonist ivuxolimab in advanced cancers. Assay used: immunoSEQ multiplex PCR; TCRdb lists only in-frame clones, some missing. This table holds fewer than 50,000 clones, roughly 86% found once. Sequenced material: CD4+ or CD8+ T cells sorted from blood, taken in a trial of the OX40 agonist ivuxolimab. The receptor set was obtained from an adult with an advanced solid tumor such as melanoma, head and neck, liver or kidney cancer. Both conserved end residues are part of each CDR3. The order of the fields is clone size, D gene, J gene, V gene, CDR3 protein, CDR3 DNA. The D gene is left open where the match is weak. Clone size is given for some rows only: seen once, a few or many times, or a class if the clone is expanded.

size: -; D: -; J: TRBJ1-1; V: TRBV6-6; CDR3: CASTEIRQFHTEAFF; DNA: TGTGCCAGCACCGAAATTCGACAATTTCACACTGAAGCTTTCTTT
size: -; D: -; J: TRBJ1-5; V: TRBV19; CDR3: CASGWGDQPQHF; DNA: TGTGCCAGTGGGTGGGGAGATCAGCCCCAGCATTTT
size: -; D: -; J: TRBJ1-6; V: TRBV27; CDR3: CASSFGLPAYSPLHF; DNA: TGTGCCAGCAGTTTTGGTCTCCCCGCGTATTCACCCCTCCACTTT
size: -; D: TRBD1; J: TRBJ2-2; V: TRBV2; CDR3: CASSESRTGTTGELFF; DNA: TGTGCCAGCAGTGAAAGTAGGACAGGGACCACCGGGGAGCTGTTTTTT
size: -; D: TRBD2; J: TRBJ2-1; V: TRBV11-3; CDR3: CASSSFGGGAYEQFF; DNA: TGTGCCAGCAGCTCCTTCGGGGGGGGCGCATACGAGCAGTTCTTC
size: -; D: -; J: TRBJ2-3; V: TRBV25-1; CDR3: CASGFSVDTQYF; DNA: TGTGCCAGTGGGTTTTCAGTTGATACGCAGTATTTT
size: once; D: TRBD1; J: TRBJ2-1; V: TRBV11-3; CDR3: CASSPTGGVGLYEQFF; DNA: TGTGCCAGCAGCCCAACAGGGGGCGTTGGTTTGTATGAGCAGTTCTTC
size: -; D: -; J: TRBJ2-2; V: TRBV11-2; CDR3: CASSLAPRSYTGELFF; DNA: TGTGCCAGCAGCTTAGCCCCGAGGTCGTACACCGGGGAGCTGTTTTTT
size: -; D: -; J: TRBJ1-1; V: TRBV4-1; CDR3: CASSQDPYTEAFF; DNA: TGCGCCAGCAGCCAAGATCCGTATACTGAAGCTTTCTTT
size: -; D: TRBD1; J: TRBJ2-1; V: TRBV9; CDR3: CASSAGTGGNYNEQFF; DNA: TGTGCCAGCAGCGCCGGGACAGGGGGGAACTACAATGAGCAGTTCTTC
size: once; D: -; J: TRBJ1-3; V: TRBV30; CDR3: CAWSMDSTSNTIYF; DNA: TGTGCCTGGAGTATGGACAGCACATCAAACACCATATATTTT
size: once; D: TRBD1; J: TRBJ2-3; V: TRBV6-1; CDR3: CASSEFVGTGEVTDTQYF; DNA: TGTGCCAGCAGTGAATTCGTGGGGACAGGGGAGGTCACAGATACGCAGTATTTT
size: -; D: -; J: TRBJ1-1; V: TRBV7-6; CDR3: CASSLEPGANTEAFF; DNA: TGTGCCAGCAGCTTAGAACCGGGAGCGAACACTGAAGCTTTCTTT
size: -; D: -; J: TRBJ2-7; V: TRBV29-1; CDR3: CSVDEGEGYEQYF; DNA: TGCAGCGTTGATGAGGGCGAGGGCTACGAGCAGTACTTC
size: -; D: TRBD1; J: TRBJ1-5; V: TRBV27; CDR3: CASSWGTDQPQHF; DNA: TGTGCCAGCAGTTGGGGGACAGATCAGCCCCAGCATTTT
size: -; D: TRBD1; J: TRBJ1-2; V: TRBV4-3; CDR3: CASSQTPGQPFHGYTF; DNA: TGCGCCAGCAGCCAGACCCCGGGACAGCCGTTCCATGGCTACACCTTC
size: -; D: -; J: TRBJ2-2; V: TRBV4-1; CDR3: CASSQVETDANTGELFF; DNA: TGCGCCAGCAGCCAGGTCGAGACAGACGCGAACACCGGGGAGCTGTTTTTT
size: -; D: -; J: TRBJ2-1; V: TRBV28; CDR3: CASSPQSNEQFF; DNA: TGTGCCAGCAGTCCCCAGTCGAATGAGCAGTTCTTC
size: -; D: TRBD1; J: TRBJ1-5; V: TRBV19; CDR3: CASTDRGIGNQPQHF; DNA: TGTGCCAGTACCGACAGGGGTATTGGCAATCAGCCCCAGCATTTT
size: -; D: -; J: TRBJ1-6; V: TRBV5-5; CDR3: CASSSPVPDNSPLHF; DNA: TGTGCCAGCAGCAGTCCCGTGCCGGATAATTCACCCCTCCACTTT
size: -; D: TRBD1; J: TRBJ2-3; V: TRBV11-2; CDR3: CASSAYAGTGGTDTQYF; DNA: TGTGCCAGCAGCGCATATGCCGGGACAGGGGGGACAGATACGCAGTATTTT
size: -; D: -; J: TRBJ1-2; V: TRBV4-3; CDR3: CASSQDKEILNYGYTF; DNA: TGCGCCAGCAGCCAAGATAAGGAGATACTAAACTATGGCTACACCTTC
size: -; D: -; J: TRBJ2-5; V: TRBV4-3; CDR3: CASSQDAGQETQYF; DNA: TGCGCCAGCAGCCAAGATGCGGGTCAAGAGACCCAGTACTTC
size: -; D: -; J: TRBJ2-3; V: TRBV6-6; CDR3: CATLQGPPGDTQYF; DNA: TGTGCCACCTTGCAGGGGCCTCCGGGAGATACGCAGTATTTT
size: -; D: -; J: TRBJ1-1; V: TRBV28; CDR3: CASSPLVKGRAFF; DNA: TGTGCCAGCAGCCCGCTCGTGAAAGGGAGGGCTTTCTTT
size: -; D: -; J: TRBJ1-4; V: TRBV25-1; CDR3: CASSDGPTNEKLFF; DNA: TGTGCCAGCAGTGACGGTCCAACTAATGAAAAACTGTTTTTT
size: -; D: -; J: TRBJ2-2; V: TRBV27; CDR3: CASTKIDTGELFF; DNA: TGTGCCAGCACCAAAATAGACACCGGGGAGCTGTTTTTT
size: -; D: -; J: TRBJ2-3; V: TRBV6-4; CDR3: CASSDGESDTQYF; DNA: TGTGCCAGCAGTGACGGGGAGTCAGATACGCAGTATTTT
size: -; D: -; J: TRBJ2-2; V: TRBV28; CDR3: CASSSDRGENTGELFF; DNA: TGTGCCAGCAGTTCAGATAGGGGGGAAAACACCGGGGAGCTGTTTTTT
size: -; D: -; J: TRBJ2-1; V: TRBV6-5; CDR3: CASSYTSGNEQFF; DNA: TGTGCCAGCAGTTACACCTCAGGGAATGAGCAGTTCTTC
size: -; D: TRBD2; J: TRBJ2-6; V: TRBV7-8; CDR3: CASSLRASGTIYSGANVLTF; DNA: TGTGCCAGCAGCTTAAGGGCTAGCGGGACTATCTACTCTGGGGCCAACGTCCTGACTTTC
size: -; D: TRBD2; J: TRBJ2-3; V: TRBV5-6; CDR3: CASSHKAGVTDTQYF; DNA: TGTGCCAGCAGCCATAAAGCGGGGGTCACAGATACGCAGTATTTT
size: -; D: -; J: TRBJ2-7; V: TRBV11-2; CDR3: CASSFYYEQYF; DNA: TGTGCCAGCAGCTTCTACTACGAGCAGTACTTC
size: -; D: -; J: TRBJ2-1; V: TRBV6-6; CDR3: CASSYYGGNEQFF; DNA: TGTGCCAGCAGTTACTACGGGGGCAATGAGCAGTTCTTC
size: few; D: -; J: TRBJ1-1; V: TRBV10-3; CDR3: CAISGKGHAGRMNTEAFF; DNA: TGTGCCATCAGTGGAAAGGGACACGCGGGGAGGATGAACACTGAAGCTTTCTTT
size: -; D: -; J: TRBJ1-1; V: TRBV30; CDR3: CAWSVSGGGTEAFF; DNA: TGTGCCTGGAGTGTGTCGGGGGGAGGAACTGAAGCTTTCTTT
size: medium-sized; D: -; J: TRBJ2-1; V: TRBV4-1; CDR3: CASSLTGASNEQFF; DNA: TGCGCCAGCAGCTTAACCGGGGCAAGCAATGAGCAGTTCTTC
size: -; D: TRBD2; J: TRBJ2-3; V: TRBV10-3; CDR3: CAIRGGSGDTDTQYF; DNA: TGTGCCATCAGGGGGGGTAGCGGGGATACAGATACGCAGTATTTT
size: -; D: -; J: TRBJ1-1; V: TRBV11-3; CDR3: CASSFTGNTEAFF; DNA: TGTGCCAGCAGCTTTACAGGAAACACTGAAGCTTTCTTT
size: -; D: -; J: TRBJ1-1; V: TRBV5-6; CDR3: CASIPGPGEFSARAEAFF; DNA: TGTGCCAGCATCCCCGGGCCCGGCGAATTCTCGGCCCGCGCTGAAGCTTTCTTT
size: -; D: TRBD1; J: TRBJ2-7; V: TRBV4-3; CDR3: CASSQDLTGLIYEQYF; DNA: TGCGCCAGCAGCCAAGATCTGACAGGGCTGATCTACGAGCAGTACTTC